The next 15 T cell receptor beta chains were all read from a single sample in a study of blood T cell repertoires in COVID-19. The table came from immunoSEQ multiplex PCR; TCRdb's copy has only in-frame clones and leaves some out. The data contain approximately 250,000 clones, approximately 88% of them seen just once; the ten biggest clones take up over 2.5%. The sequenced sample consisted of PBMCs or T cells enriched from blood (not recorded which). These receptors were collected from a woman in her thirties or forties who had been exposed to COVID-19.

The chain combines TRBV6-1 with TRBJ1-2; 7 nucleotides align to TRBD1. Germline trimming cut 2 bases from V and 6 bases from J; bases unmatched to any gene: 3. The germline V gene has CDR1 MNHNS and CDR2 SASEGT. CDR3 size: 13 residues. CDR3 sequence (DNA): TGTGCCAGCAGTGAATTTACAGGGGATGGCTACACCTTC. It encodes CASSEFTGDGYTF.

The chain links TRBV7-8 to TRBJ2-1; D not certain. Germline assignment: CDR1 SGHVS and CDR2 FQNEAQ. V dropped 5 bases and J dropped 5 bases, with 13 bases sitting between them. This CDR3 contains 14 residues. This CDR3 reads CASSPSIQDNEQFF. The CDR3 region has the DNA TGTGCCAGCAGCCCCTCTATTCAGGACAATGAGCAGTTCTTC.

V usage is TRBV4-3 and J usage is TRBJ1-4, with TRBD1 matching 8 bases. V lost 2 bases and J lost 7; bases outside the gene matches: 6. CDR3 length equals 15 residues. Looked up from germline, CDR1 is LGHNA and CDR2 is YSLEER. CDR3 DNA sequence: TGCGCCAGCAGCCAAAGTGGCGGACAGGGTGAAAAACTGTTTTTT. Its translation: CASSQSGGQGEKLFF.

The chain links TRBV7-2 to TRBJ2-3; D might be TRBD1 (6 bases). The CDR3 has 14 residues. V was trimmed by 2 bases and J by 2 bases, leaving 8 bases between them. CDR1 and CDR2 from the germline V gene are SGHTA and FQGNSA. Here the CDR3 DNA reads TGTGCCAGCAGCTTACTGGGGGCCACAGATACGCAGTATTTT. It encodes CASSLLGATDTQYF.

CDR3 region: CASSQAGGQYEQYV. The CDR3 DNA reads TGTGCCAGCAGTCAAGCAGGGGGCCAGTACGAGCAGTACGTC. V usage is TRBV28 and J usage is TRBJ2-7, with 8 bases fitting TRBD1. This CDR3 has 14 residues. The germline V gene encodes CDR1 MDHEN and CDR2 SYDVKM. Trimming took 5 bases from V and 4 from J; bases not matched to a gene: 7.

This chain connects TRBV7-3 to TRBJ2-6, with a weak D call TRBD2 (5 bases). There are 15 residues in the CDR3. Germline V gene sequence: CDR1 SGHTA, CDR2 FQGTGA. The V and J ends lost 2 bases and 2 bases respectively, with 7 bases between them. CDR3 region: CASSLSGTGANVLTF. The CDR3 region has the DNA TGTGCCAGCAGCTTATCCGGGACTGGGGCCAACGTCCTGACTTTC.

The chain has TRBV2 and TRBJ2-5; TRBD1 is a possible D gene (5 bases). This CDR3 is built from 13 residues. CDR1 and CDR2 (germline): SNHLY, FYNNEI. V lost 8 bases and J lost 5, with 15 bases in between. This chain's CDR3 is CASGALPGETQYF. The CDR3 DNA follows: TGTGCCAGCGGGGCACTACCTGGGGAGACCCAGTACTTC.

This chain connects TRBV21-1 to TRBJ1-2. TRBV21-1 is labeled a pseudogene. This CDR3 contains 15 residues. In DNA, the CDR3 is TGTGCCAGCAAACTGGAGGCAGCAAAGGGCTATGGCTACACCTTC. Its protein is CASKLEAAKGYGYTF.

The CDR3 nucleotides read TGTGCCAGTAGTACAGGGATGGCTTCACCCCTCCACTTT. Translation: CASSTGMASPLHF. V is TRBV19 and J is TRBJ1-6, with D possibly being TRBD1 (5 bases). Germline V gene sequence: CDR1 LNHDA, CDR2 SQIVND (reference sequence). CDR3 length: 13 amino acids. Deletions cut 4 bases from V and 9 bases from J, with 10 bases between.

This rearrangement joins TRBV28 to TRBJ2-1; no firm D call. Germline V lookup: CDR1 MDHEN, CDR2 SYDVKM. CDR3 length: 12 residues. V lost 6 bases, J lost 8 bases, and 11 bases lay in between. The CDR3 region is CASSSTVDEQFF. In DNA form, the CDR3 reads TGTGCCAGCAGCTCCACGGTGGATGAGCAGTTCTTC.

The V call is TRBV30, the J call TRBJ1-1; TRBD1 might be the D (6 bases). The CDR3 sequence is 15 residues long. V was cut by 0 bases and J by 5 bases, with 16 bases left in between. Germline V gene data show CDR1 as GTSNPN and CDR2 as SVGIG (reference sequence). The CDR3 is CAWSVPTGSGTEAFF. DNA of the CDR3: TGTGCCTGGAGTGTACCTACAGGGAGTGGTACTGAAGCTTTCTTT.

The rearrangement uses TRBV2 and TRBJ2-3; D gene uncertain. The CDR3 is made up of 14 amino acids. V lost 3 bases and J 2 bases, leaving 9 bases between the germline ends. Germline V gene sequence: CDR1 SNHLY, CDR2 FYNNEI. The CDR3 DNA reads TGTGCCAGCAGTGAGGTCAGATCCACAGATACGCAGTATTTT. Its translation is CASSEVRSTDTQYF.

This chain links TRBV9 with TRBJ2-7; D is unclear. The germline V and J ends were trimmed by 0 bases and 0 bases, with 7 bases remaining between them. The CDR3 runs 14 residues. Germline V gene sequence: CDR1 SGDLS, CDR2 YYNGEE. The CDR3 region has the DNA TGTGCCAGCAGCGTAGGTCAGTTCTCCTACGAGCAGTACTTC. As protein: CASSVGQFSYEQYF.

The V gene is TRBV28, the J gene TRBJ1-1; tentative D call: TRBD1 (6 bases). V gave up 7 bases and J gave up 1 base, with 10 bases separating them. Looked up from germline, CDR1 is MDHEN and CDR2 is SYDVKM. The CDR3 runs 13 residues. The CDR3 coding sequence is TGTGCCAGCACCCGAGGGGGGAACACTGAAGCTTTCTTT. As protein: CASTRGGNTEAFF.

This clone was recorded only once. The rearrangement links TRBV28 to TRBJ1-2, with D possibly TRBD1 on 5 matching bases. V dropped 3 bases and J dropped 2 bases, with 10 bases sitting between them. CDR3 length: 14 residues. Germline V lookup: CDR1 MDHEN, CDR2 SYDVKM. CDR3 residues: CASSFYRQNYGYTF. In DNA, the CDR3 is TGTGCCAGCAGTTTCTACAGGCAGAACTATGGCTACACCTTC.